This T cell receptor (beta chain) derives from a study of lymphopenia after photon versus proton radiotherapy. A word on this clone: The antigen is unknown.

TCRdb's table, derived via immunoSEQ multiplex PCR, lists solely in-frame clones and lacks some. The table has roughly 40,000 clones, under 85% seen once. Trimming pared 6 bases from V and 2 bases from J, leaving 17 bases between. There are 16 residues in the CDR3. Germline V gives CDR1 SEHNR, CDR2 FQNEAQ (reference sequence). Study-wide results and caveats: Under photons, naive T cells and diversity fell while effector/memory populations rose. Oligoclonal CD8+ Temra expansion after nadir drove photon patients' diversity drop.

This specimen consisted of peripheral blood, obtained from a patient treated with proton-based radiotherapy. The source is a woman in her 70s with pancreatic cancer. V and J are TRBV7-9 and TRBJ2-1; D assignment may be TRBD1 or TRBD2 (5 bases each). The CDR3 loop is CASRASGTETYNEQFF. The CDR3 bases are TGTGCCAGCAGGGCCTCCGGGACCGAGACCTACAATGAGCAGTTCTTC. Variable domain in full (rest from reference TRBV7-9 and TRBJ2-1): DTGVSQNPRHKITKRGQNVTFRCDPISEHNRLYWYRQTLGQGPEFLTYFQNEAQLEKSRLLSDRFSAERPKGSFSTLEIQRTEQGDSAMYLCASRASGTETYNEQFFGPGTRLTVL.